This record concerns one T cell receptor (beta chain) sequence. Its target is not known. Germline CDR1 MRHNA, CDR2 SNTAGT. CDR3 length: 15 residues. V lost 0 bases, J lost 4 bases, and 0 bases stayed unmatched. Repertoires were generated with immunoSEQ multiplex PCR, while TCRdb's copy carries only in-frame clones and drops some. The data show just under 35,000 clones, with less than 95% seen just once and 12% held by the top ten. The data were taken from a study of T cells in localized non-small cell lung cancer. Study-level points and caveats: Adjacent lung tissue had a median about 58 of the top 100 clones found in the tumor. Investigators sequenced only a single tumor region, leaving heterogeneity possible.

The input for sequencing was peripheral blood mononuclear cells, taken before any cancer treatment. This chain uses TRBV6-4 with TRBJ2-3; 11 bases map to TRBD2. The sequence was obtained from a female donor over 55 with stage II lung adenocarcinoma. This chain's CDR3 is CASSDSSGRADTQYF. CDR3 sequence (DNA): TGTGCCAGCAGTGACTCTAGCGGGAGGGCAGATACGCAGTATTTT.